This is a list of T cell receptor beta chains from one sample in a study of T cells in Graves' hyperthyroidism and ophthalmopathy. TCRdb redid the calling of the multiplex PCR reads with MiXCR, one entry per CDR3 protein. Here the sample spans about 380,000 distinct CDR3 sequences, about 13% being singletons. Sequencing used blood. The receptors originated from a man aged 25-40 years with Graves' hyperthyroidism that later progressed to Graves' ophthalmopathy. Each CDR3 is given without its conserved first and last residue.

j_call: TRBJ2-7
v_call: TRBV20-1
cdr3_aa: SAQGINASYYEQY

j_call: TRBJ1-2
v_call: TRBV5-4
cdr3_aa: ASSPGTGRDGYT

j_call: TRBJ2-4
v_call: TRBV30
cdr3_aa: AWSRGSNIQY

j_call: TRBJ2-7
v_call: TRBV6-1
cdr3_aa: ASSESTGGSYEQY

j_call: TRBJ2-2
v_call: TRBV20-1
cdr3_aa: SARVSGGTGELF

j_call: TRBJ2-6
v_call: TRBV11-3
cdr3_aa: ASSSRLTGRVNVLT

j_call: TRBJ1-5
v_call: TRBV11-2
cdr3_aa: ASSLDQEGRRAQH

j_call: TRBJ2-3
v_call: TRBV28
cdr3_aa: ASSLYRSTDTQY

j_call: TRBJ1-2
v_call: TRBV19
cdr3_aa: ASSKDKGYGYT

j_call: TRBJ1-1
v_call: TRBV5-5
cdr3_aa: ASSPQPQGTEAF

j_call: TRBJ1-5
v_call: TRBV24-1
cdr3_aa: ATSGGVQGQPQH

j_call: TRBJ2-5
v_call: TRBV11-2
cdr3_aa: ASSLVYPPVTQY

j_call: TRBJ2-3
v_call: TRBV6-5
cdr3_aa: ASSYSPVPDTQY

j_call: TRBJ2-1
v_call: TRBV6-1
cdr3_aa: ASSIAVNEQF

j_call: TRBJ2-7
v_call: TRBV5-1
cdr3_aa: ASSLAGVWQGAYEQY

j_call: TRBJ2-4
v_call: TRBV6-5
cdr3_aa: ASSYSRGLAKNIQC

j_call: TRBJ1-5
v_call: TRBV20-1
cdr3_aa: SARGGVGGRQNQPQH

j_call: TRBJ2-7
v_call: TRBV6-1
cdr3_aa: ASSDSGAYEQY

j_call: TRBJ2-6
v_call: TRBV9
cdr3_aa: ASRHRVRGPGANVLT

j_call: TRBJ1-5
v_call: TRBV5-6
cdr3_aa: ASSYGIGEDQPQH

j_call: TRBJ1-2
v_call: TRBV3-1
cdr3_aa: ASSQEVGGYYGYT

j_call: TRBJ1-5
v_call: TRBV28
cdr3_aa: ASSLIDRGNQPQH

j_call: TRBJ2-2
v_call: TRBV20-1
cdr3_aa: RNTPGWEAGELF

j_call: TRBJ1-3
v_call: TRBV6-1
cdr3_aa: ASGSSGNTIY

j_call: TRBJ1-1
v_call: TRBV2
cdr3_aa: ASRGTLNTEAF

j_call: TRBJ2-7
v_call: TRBV4-1
cdr3_aa: ASSQRTNYEQY

j_call: TRBJ2-3
v_call: TRBV30
cdr3_aa: AWSVTAGSTDTQY

j_call: TRBJ2-3
v_call: TRBV4-1
cdr3_aa: ASSRLGGDTQY

j_call: TRBJ1-2
v_call: TRBV3-1
cdr3_aa: ASSQVFDGYT

j_call: TRBJ1-1
v_call: TRBV30
cdr3_aa: AWNRGGHTEAF

j_call: TRBJ2-2
v_call: TRBV4-1
cdr3_aa: ASSQGQGYGGELF